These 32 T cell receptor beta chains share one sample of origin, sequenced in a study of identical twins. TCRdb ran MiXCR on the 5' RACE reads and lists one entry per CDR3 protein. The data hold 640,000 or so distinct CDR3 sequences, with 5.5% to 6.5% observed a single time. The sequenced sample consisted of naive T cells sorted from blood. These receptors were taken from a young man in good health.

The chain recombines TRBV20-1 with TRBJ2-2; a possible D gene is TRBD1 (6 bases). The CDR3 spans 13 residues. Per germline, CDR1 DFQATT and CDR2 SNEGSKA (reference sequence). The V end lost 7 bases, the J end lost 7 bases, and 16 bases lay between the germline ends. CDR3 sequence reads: CSVGGSKSGELFF. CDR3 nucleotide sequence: TGCAGTGTTGGGGGCTCCAAAAGCGGGGAGCTGTTTTTT.

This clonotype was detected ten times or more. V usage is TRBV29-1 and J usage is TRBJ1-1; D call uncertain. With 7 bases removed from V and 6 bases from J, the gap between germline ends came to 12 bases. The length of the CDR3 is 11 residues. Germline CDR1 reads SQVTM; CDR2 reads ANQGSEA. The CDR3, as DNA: TGCAGCGCCGAGGATCCCCCTGAAGCTTTCTTT. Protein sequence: CSAEDPPEAFF.

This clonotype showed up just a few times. The CDR3 loop is CATSDPGQNQPQHF. The CDR3, as DNA: TGTGCCACCAGTGACCCGGGTCAAAATCAGCCCCAGCATTTT. The gene calls are TRBV24-1 and TRBJ1-5, with D unresolved. The CDR3 loop spans 14 amino acids. V lost 4 bases, J lost 4 bases, and 10 bases lay in between. Per the germline V gene, CDR1 is KGHDR and CDR2 is SFDVKD.

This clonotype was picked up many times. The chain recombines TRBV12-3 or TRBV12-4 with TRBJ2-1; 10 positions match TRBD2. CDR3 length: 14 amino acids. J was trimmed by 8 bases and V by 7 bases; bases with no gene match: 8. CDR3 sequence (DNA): TGTGCCAGCACGGCTAGCGGGAGTCGGTATGAGCAGTTCTTC. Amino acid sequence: CASTASGSRYEQFF.

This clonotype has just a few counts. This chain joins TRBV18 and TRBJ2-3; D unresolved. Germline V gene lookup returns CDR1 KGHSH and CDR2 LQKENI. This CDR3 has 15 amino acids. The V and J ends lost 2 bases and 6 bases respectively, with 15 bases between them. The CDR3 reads CASSPTYPPGDTQYF. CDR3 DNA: TGTGCCAGCTCACCAACTTATCCTCCGGGTGATACGCAGTATTTT.

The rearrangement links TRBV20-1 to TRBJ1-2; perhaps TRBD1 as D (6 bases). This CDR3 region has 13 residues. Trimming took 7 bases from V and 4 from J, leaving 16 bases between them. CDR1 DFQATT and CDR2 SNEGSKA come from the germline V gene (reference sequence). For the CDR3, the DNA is TGCAGTGGGGCTTCAGGGGATCTCTATGGCTACACCTTC. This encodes CSGASGDLYGYTF.

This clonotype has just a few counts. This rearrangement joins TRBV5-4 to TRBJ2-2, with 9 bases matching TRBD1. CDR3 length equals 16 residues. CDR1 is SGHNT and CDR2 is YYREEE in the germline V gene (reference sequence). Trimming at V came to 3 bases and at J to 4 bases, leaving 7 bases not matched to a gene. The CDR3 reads CASSSTGGSFTGELFF. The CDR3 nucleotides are TGTGCCAGCAGCTCAACAGGGGGCAGTTTCACCGGGGAGCTGTTTTTT.

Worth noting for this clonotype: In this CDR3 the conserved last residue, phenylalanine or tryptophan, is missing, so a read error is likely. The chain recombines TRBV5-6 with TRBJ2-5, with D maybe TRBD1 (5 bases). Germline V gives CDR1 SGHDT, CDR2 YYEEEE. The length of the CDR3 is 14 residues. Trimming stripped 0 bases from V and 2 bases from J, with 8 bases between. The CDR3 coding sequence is TGTGCCAGCAGCTTGGTGACAGATCAAGAGACCCAGTACTTA. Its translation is CASSLVTDQETQYL.

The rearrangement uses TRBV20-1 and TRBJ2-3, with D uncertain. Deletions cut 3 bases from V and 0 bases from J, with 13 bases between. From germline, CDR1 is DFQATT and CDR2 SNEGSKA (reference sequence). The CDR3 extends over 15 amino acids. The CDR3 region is CSARSDRGSTDTQYF. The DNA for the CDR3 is TGCAGTGCTAGGAGTGACCGAGGAAGCACAGATACGCAGTATTTT.

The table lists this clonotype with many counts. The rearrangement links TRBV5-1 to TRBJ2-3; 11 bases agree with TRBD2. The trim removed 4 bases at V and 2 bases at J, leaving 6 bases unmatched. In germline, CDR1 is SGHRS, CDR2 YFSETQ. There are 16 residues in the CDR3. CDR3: CASSGGLADFTDTQYF. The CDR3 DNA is TGCGCCAGCAGCGGGGGACTAGCGGATTTCACAGATACGCAGTATTTT.

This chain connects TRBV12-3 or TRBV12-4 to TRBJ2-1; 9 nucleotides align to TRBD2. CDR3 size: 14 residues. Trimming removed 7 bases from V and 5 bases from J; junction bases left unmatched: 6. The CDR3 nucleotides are TGTGCCAGCACCATAGCGGGAGTGAACAATGAGCAGTTCTTC. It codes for CASTIAGVNNEQFF.

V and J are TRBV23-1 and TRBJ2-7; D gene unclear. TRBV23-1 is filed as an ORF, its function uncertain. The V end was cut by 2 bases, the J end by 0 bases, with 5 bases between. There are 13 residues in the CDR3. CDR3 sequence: CASSQRNSYEQYV. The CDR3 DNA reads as TGCGCCAGCAGTCAAAGGAACTCCTACGAGCAGTACGTC.

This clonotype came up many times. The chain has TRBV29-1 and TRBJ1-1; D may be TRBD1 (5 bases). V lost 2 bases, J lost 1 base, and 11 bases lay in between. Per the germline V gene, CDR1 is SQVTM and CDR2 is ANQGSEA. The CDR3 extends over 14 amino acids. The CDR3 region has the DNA TGCAGCGTTGAAATCTGGGGGACGAACACTGAAGCTTTCTTT. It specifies CSVEIWGTNTEAFF. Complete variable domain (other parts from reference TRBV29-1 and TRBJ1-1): SAVISQKPSRDICQRGTSLTIQCQVDSQVTMMFWYRQQPGQSLTLIATANQGSEATYESGFVIDKFPISRPNLTFSTLTVSNMSPEDSSIYLCSVEIWGTNTEAFFGQGTRLTVV.

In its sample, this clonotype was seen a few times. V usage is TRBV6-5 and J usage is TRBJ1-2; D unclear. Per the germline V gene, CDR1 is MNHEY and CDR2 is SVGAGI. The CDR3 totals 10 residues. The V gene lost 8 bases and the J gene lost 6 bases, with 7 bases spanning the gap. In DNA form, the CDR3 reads TGTGCCAGCGGAAAAGATGGCTACACCTTC. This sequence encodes CASGKDGYTF.

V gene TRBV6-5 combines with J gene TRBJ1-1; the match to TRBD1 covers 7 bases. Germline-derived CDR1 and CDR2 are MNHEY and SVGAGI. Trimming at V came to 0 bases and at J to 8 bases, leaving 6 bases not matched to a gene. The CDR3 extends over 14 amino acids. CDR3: CASSYSGGQTEAFF. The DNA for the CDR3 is TGTGCCAGCAGTTACTCGGGGGGACAGACCGAAGCTTTCTTT.

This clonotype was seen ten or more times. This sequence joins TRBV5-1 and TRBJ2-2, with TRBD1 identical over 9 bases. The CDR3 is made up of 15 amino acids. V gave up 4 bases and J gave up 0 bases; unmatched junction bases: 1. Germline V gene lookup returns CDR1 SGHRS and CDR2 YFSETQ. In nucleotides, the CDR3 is TGCGCCAGCAGCAGGGACAGGGCGAACACCGGGGAGCTGTTTTTT. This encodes CASSRDRANTGELFF. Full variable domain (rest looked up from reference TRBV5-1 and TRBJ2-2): KAGVTQTPRYLIKTRGQQVTLSCSPISGHRSVSWYQQTPGQGLQFLFEYFSETQRNKGNFPGRFSGRQFSNSRSEMNVSTLELGDSALYLCASSRDRANTGELFFGEGSRLTVL.

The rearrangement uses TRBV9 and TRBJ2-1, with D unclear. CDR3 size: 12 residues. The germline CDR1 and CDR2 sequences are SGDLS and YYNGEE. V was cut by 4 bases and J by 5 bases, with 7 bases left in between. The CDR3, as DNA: TGTGCCAGCAGCCGACACAACAATGAGCAGTTCTTC. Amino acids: CASSRHNNEQFF.

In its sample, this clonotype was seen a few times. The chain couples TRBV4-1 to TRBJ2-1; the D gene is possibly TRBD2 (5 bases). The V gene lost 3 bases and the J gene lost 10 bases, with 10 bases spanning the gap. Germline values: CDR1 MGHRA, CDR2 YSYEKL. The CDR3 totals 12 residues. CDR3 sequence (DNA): TGCGCCAGCAGCCAGACTAATACAGAGCAGTTCTTC. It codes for CASSQTNTEQFF.

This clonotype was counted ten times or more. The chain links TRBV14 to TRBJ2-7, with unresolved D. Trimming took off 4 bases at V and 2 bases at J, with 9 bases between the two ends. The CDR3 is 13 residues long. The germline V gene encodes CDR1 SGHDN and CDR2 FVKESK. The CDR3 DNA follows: TGTGCCAGCAGCCGGTTTGGCGCCTACGAGCAGTACTTC. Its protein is CASSRFGAYEQYF.

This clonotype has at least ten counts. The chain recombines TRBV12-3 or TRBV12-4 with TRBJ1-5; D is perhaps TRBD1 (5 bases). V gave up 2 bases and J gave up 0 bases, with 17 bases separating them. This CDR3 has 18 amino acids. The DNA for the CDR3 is TGTGCCAGCAGTTTACGTGCGGGGACGAGGGATAGCAATCAGCCCCAGCATTTT. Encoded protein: CASSLRAGTRDSNQPQHF.

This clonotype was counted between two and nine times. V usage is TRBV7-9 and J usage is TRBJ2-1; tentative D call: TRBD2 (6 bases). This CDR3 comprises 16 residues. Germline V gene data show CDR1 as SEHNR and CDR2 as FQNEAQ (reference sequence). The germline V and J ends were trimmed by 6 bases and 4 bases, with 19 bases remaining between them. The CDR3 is CASSLTMWAGYNEQFF. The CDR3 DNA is TGTGCCAGCAGTCTAACTATGTGGGCGGGATACAATGAGCAGTTCTTC.

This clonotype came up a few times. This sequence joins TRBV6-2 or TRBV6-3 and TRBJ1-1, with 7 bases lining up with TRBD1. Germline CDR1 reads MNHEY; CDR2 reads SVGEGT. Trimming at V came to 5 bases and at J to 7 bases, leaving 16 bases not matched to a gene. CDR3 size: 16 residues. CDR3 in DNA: TGTGCCAGCAGTATAGCCCCGGGACAGCCTCTTCTTGAAGCTTTCTTT. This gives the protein CASSIAPGQPLLEAFF.

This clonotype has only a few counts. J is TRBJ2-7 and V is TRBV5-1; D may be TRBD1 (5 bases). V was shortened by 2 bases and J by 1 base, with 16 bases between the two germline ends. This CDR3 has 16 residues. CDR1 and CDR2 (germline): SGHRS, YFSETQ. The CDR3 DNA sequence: TGCGCCAGCAGCTTTACAACAACTACAGGTTCCTACGAGCAGTACTTC. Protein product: CASSFTTTTGSYEQYF.

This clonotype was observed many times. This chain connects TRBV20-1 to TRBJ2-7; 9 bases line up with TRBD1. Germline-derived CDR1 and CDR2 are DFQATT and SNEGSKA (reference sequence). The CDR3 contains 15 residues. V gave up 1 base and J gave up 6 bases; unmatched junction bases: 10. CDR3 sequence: CSARGGRDRVLEQYF. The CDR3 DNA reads TGCAGTGCTAGAGGGGGCCGGGACAGGGTACTCGAGCAGTACTTC.

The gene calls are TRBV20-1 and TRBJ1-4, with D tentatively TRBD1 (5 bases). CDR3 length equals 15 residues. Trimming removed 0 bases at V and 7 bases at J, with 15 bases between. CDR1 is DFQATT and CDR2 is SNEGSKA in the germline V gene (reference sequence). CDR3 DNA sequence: TGCAGTGCTAGAGATAGAGTGGGGCTGGGTGAAAAACTGTTTTTT. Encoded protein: CSARDRVGLGEKLFF.

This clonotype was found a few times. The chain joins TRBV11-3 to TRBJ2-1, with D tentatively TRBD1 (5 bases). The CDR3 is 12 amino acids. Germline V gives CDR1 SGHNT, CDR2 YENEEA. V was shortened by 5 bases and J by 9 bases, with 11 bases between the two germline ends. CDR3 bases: TGTGCCAGCAGCGAAGGGGAAGGTGAGCAGTTCTTC. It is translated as CASSEGEGEQFF. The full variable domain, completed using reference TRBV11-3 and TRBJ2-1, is EAGVVQSPRYKIIEKKQPVAFWCNPISGHNTLYWYLQNLGQGPELLIRYENEEAVDDSQLPKDRFSAERLKGVDSTLKIQPAELGDSAVYLCASSEGEGEQFFGPGTRLTVL.

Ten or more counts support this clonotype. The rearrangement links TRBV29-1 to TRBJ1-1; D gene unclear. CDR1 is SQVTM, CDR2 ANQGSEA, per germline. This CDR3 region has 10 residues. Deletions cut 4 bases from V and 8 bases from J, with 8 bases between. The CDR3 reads CSVVGLEAFF. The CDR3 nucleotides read TGCAGCGTTGTAGGGCTCGAAGCTTTCTTT.

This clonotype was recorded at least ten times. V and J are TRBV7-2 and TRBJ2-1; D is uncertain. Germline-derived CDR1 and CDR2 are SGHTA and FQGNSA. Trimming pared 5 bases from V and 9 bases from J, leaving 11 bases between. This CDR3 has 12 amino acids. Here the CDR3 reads CASSRRSSEQFF. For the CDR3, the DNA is TGTGCCAGCAGCCGGAGATCGAGTGAGCAGTTCTTC.

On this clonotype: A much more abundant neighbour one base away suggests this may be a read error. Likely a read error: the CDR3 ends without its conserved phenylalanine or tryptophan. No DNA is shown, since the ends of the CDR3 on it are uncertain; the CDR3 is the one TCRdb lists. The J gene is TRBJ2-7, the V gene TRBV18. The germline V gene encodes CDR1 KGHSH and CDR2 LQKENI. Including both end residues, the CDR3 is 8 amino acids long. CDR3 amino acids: CASAKVVI.

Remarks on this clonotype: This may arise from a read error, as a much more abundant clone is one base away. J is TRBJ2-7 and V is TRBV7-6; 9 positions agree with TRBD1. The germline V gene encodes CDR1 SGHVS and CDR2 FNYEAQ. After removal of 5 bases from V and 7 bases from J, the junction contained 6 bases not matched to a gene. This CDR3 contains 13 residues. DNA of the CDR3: TGTGCCAGCAGCCTTTTGACAGGGGGGGAGCAGTACTTC. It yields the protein CASSLLTGGEQYF.

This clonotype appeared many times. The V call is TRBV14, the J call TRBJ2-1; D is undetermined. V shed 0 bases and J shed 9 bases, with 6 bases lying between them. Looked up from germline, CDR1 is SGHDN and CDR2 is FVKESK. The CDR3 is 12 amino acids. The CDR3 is CASSQERIEQFF. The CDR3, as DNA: TGTGCCAGCAGCCAAGAGAGGATTGAGCAGTTCTTC.

The CDR3 nucleotides read TGTGCCAGCAGCCAACTTGTTACCTCCTACGAGCAGTACTTC. It codes for CASSQLVTSYEQYF. This chain links TRBV12-3 or TRBV12-4 with TRBJ2-7; D ambiguous. V lost 6 bases, J lost 0 bases, and 12 bases lay in between. This CDR3 has 14 amino acids.